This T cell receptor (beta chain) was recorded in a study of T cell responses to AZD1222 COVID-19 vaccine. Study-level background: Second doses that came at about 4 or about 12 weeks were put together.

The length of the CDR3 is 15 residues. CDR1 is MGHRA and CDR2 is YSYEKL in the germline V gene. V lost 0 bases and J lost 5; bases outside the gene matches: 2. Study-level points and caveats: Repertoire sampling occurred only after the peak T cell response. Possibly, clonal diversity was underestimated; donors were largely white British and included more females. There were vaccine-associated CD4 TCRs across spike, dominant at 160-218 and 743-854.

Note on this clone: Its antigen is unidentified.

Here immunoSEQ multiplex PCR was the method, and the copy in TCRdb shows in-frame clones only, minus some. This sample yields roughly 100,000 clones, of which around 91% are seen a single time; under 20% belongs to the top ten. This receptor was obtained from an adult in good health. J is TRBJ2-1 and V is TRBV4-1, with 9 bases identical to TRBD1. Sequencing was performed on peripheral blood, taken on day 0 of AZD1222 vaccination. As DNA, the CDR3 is TGCGCCAGCAGCCAAGATACAGGGGGCCACAATGAGCAGTTCTTC. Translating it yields CASSQDTGGHNEQFF.